What follows describes a single T cell receptor (beta chain). The data are from a study of blood T cell repertoires in COVID-19. Per the original methods: The assay estimated nucleated cells by amplifying reference gene primers. Here immunoSEQ multiplex PCR was the method, and the copy in TCRdb shows in-frame clones only, minus some. D and trimming were read from the DNA, whereas the V and J calls and clone size are those reported in that table. This table holds some 88,000 clones, approximately 83% found once. The V end was cut by 3 bases, the J end by 0 bases, with 14 bases between. CDR1 is MDHEN and CDR2 is SYDVKM in the germline V gene. This CDR3 has 17 residues.

The sequenced sample was peripheral blood. The sequence was obtained from a man in his sixties with acute or convalescent COVID-19. J is TRBJ1-4 and V is TRBV28, with a weak D call TRBD1 (6 bases). The CDR3 sequence is CASSFVRGLSTNEKLFF. CDR3 bases: TGTGCCAGCAGTTTCGTCAGGGGCCTATCAACTAATGAAAAACTGTTTTTT.